This section outlines one T cell receptor beta chain sequence together with its context. These data are taken from a study of blood T cell repertoires in COVID-19. About the study: Samples came from the United States, Italy and Spain, spanning acute and convalescent COVID-19. Sample material is recorded as cDNA or gDNA derived from T cells, B-cell-depleted T cells, or PBMCs.

The CDR3 runs to 14 residues. In the original analysis: The assay estimated nucleated cells by amplifying reference gene primers. Only in-frame clones appear in the TCRdb table, and some are missing; sequencing was by immunoSEQ multiplex PCR. V, J and clone size derive from that table, while D and trimming were established from the DNA sequence. This repertoire shows a few hundred thousand clones, 88% found once; its top ten account for 1.6%. Patients at the Seattle site were enrolled during active infection and followed longitudinally. Sequencing used peripheral blood. V is TRBV21-1 and J is TRBJ2-7; the table's D call, TRBD2, has no DNA check behind it. TRBV21-1 is termed a pseudogene. This TCR derives from a woman aged 30 to 39 with COVID-19, enrolled during active disease. CDR3 in amino acids: CASSPRGGGGEQYF. CDR3 in DNA: TGTGCCAGCAGCCCCCGTGGGGGGGGTGGCGAGCAGTACTTC.